One and the same sample provided the 25 T cell receptor beta chains below, sequenced in a study of T cells in Graves' hyperthyroidism and ophthalmopathy. The CDR3 regions of TCR beta were amplified from RNA transcripts. TCR CDR3 regions were first amplified by RT-PCR with HTBI primers. TCRdb fed the multiplex PCR reads into MiXCR, producing one record per CDR3 protein. The sample shows 300,000 to 400,000 distinct CDR3 sequences, approximately 15% of them seen only once. Sequencing used blood. The receptors shown here come from a woman aged 25 to 45 with Graves' ophthalmopathy.

The chain has TRBV28 and TRBJ1-4, with a possible D match to TRBD1 (5 bases). Germline assignment: CDR1 MDHEN and CDR2 SYDVKM. The CDR3 has 12 amino acids. Between the trimmed V and J ends, which lost 11 bases and 6 bases, there was a span of 13 bases. The CDR3 is CAVGSGDEKLFF. CDR3 bases: TGTGCCGTGGGCTCGGGGGATGAAAAACTGTTTTTT.

Ten or more counts support this clonotype. The chain has TRBV28 and TRBJ1-2; tentatively, D is TRBD1 (5 bases). The V end was cut by 4 bases, the J end by 6 bases, with 15 bases between. Germline CDR1 reads MDHEN; CDR2 reads SYDVKM. The CDR3 sequence is 14 residues long. The CDR3 region has the DNA TGTGCCAGCAGTTCGGTCGCAGGGAGGGATGGCTACACCTTC. This encodes CASSSVAGRDGYTF.

This clonotype occurred a few times. The gene calls are TRBV2 and TRBJ1-2, with D possibly being TRBD1 (5 bases). Germline CDR1 SNHLY, CDR2 FYNNEI. The CDR3 totals 12 residues. Trimming pared 6 bases from V and 7 bases from J, leaving 12 bases between. The DNA of the CDR3 is TGTGCCAGCAGCGACCCCGGGGGTGGCTACACCTTC. Amino acid sequence: CASSDPGGGYTF.

This clonotype showed up many times. At one end the junction does not follow the germline gene, possibly because of a read error. The gene calls are TRBV12-3 or TRBV12-4 and TRBJ1-5; TRBD1 matches 10 bases. The CDR3 extends over 15 amino acids. As DNA, the CDR3 is TGTACCAGCAGCAACCGGGACAGGGGCCATCAGCCCCAGCATTTT. Amino acids: CTSSNRDRGHQPQHF.

Many counts were recorded for this clonotype. V gene TRBV28 combines with J gene TRBJ2-7; 10 bases fit TRBD1. The V and J ends lost 6 bases and 6 bases, in that order; junction bases with no gene match: 8. CDR3 size: 14 residues. Germline loops: CDR1 MDHEN, CDR2 SYDVKM. The CDR3 spells CASSQMDRGGEQYF. Written as DNA, the CDR3 is TGTGCCAGCAGCCAGATGGACAGGGGGGGCGAGCAGTACTTC.

This clonotype came up many times. V and J are TRBV20-1 and TRBJ2-5; D is tentatively TRBD1 or TRBD2 (5 bases each). Trimming pared 0 bases from V and 9 bases from J, leaving 14 bases between. CDR1 and CDR2 (germline): DFQATT, SNEGSKA (reference sequence). The CDR3 length is 13 residues. The DNA for the CDR3 is TGCAGTGCTAGAGAACGGGACCTCGCCGCCCAGTACTTC. This gives the protein CSARERDLAAQYF.

This clonotype was seen ten or more times. This chain connects TRBV18 to TRBJ2-1; the D gene is possibly TRBD1 (6 bases). Looked up from germline, CDR1 is KGHSH and CDR2 is LQKENI. With 1 base removed from V and 9 bases from J, the gap between germline ends came to 22 bases. The length of the CDR3 is 17 residues. Here the CDR3 DNA reads TGTGCCAGCTCACCACGCCATGGATGGACTGGGGGCGTTGAGCAGTTCTTC. It translates to CASSPRHGWTGGVEQFF.

This clonotype showed up many times. The chain uses TRBV11-2 and TRBJ2-2; no reliable D call. The V end was cut by 4 bases, the J end by 4 bases, with 4 bases between. This CDR3 region has 12 residues. Germline CDR1 reads SGHAT; CDR2 reads FQNNGV. CDR3 coding DNA: TGTGCCAGCAGCTATGGCACCGGGGAGCTGTTTTTT. Amino acid sequence: CASSYGTGELFF.

Ten or more counts support this clonotype. The chain has TRBV20-1 and TRBJ2-1, with 8 bases aligning to TRBD2. Trimming took 5 bases from V and 6 from J; bases not matched to a gene: 9. The CDR3 is 14 residues long. The germline gives CDR1 DFQATT, CDR2 SNEGSKA (reference sequence). CDR3 amino acids: CSADPGGAFNEQFF. In DNA, the CDR3 is TGCAGTGCTGATCCCGGGGGGGCCTTCAATGAGCAGTTCTTC.

Of note for this clonotype: This may arise from a read error, as a much more abundant clone is one base away. This chain links TRBV7-2 with TRBJ2-3, with D perhaps being TRBD1 or TRBD2 (5 bases each). CDR1 is SGHTA and CDR2 is FQGNSA in the germline V gene. Trimming removed 4 bases at V and 4 bases at J, with 21 bases between. This CDR3 has 17 residues. As DNA, the CDR3 is TGTACCAGCAGCTCCTACGGGGCCGTTCTTAACCCAGATACGCAGTATTTT. Translated: CTSSSYGAVLNPDTQYF.

This clonotype came up once. One end of the junction fails to match germline, which may point to a read error. The chain has TRBV7-3 and TRBJ1-1; D is unclear. CDR3 length: 13 residues. CDR1 is SGHTA and CDR2 is FQGTGA in the germline V gene. The CDR3 loop reads CASSLSANTKAFF. The CDR3 DNA reads as TGTGCCAGCAGCTTATCTGCGAACACTAAAGCTTTCTTT.

This clonotype was recorded many times. V usage is TRBV27 and J usage is TRBJ1-2, with TRBD1 matching 9 bases. Germline trimming cut 7 bases from V and 3 bases from J; bases unmatched to any gene: 6. Germline values: CDR1 MNHEY, CDR2 SMNVEV (reference sequence). The CDR3 length is 14 residues. For the CDR3, the DNA is TGTGCCAGCACCATGACAGGGGGGCACTATGGCTACACCTTC. Residues: CASTMTGGHYGYTF.

The sample holds many counts of this clonotype. This sequence joins TRBV5-1 and TRBJ2-1, with TRBD2 matching over 9 bases. This CDR3 region has 17 residues. The ends lost 4 bases at V and 3 bases at J; junction bases unmatched: 11. Per the germline V gene, CDR1 is SGHRS and CDR2 is YFSETQ. CDR3 bases: TGCGCCAGCAGCCCCGGGCGGATAGCGGGGGTCTACAATGAGCAGTTCTTC. Its protein is CASSPGRIAGVYNEQFF.

The sample holds many counts of this clonotype. The chain is built from TRBV7-9 and TRBJ2-7; 8 nucleotides align to TRBD2. Germline V gene sequence: CDR1 SEHNR, CDR2 FQNEAQ (reference sequence). The CDR3 sequence is 15 residues long. Trimming took 4 bases from V and 0 from J; bases not matched to a gene: 5. This chain's CDR3 is CASSSAGDYSYEQYF. The CDR3 DNA sequence: TGTGCCAGCAGCTCAGCGGGGGATTACTCCTACGAGCAGTACTTC.

This sequence joins TRBV11-2 and TRBJ2-3; D unclear. V lost 1 base, J lost 0 bases, and 11 bases lay in between. Germline V gene lookup returns CDR1 SGHAT and CDR2 FQNNGV. The CDR3 consists of 16 residues. CDR3 residues: CASSLVLGSSTDTQYF. In DNA form, the CDR3 reads TGTGCCAGCAGCTTAGTGCTGGGCTCTAGCACAGATACGCAGTATTTT.

This clonotype was counted many times. The V call is TRBV20-1, the J call TRBJ1-1; D ambiguous. The CDR3 is made up of 15 amino acids. V gave up 3 bases and J gave up 3 bases, with 17 bases separating them. Per the germline V gene, CDR1 is DFQATT and CDR2 is SNEGSKA (reference sequence). The CDR3 is CSARGHLAPDTEAFF. As DNA, the CDR3 is TGCAGTGCTAGGGGCCATCTGGCCCCGGACACTGAAGCTTTCTTT.

This clonotype was seen many times. This sequence joins TRBV2 and TRBJ1-1, with a weak D call TRBD1 (6 bases). The CDR3 loop spans 14 amino acids. Germline assignment: CDR1 SNHLY and CDR2 FYNNEI. V was pared by 0 bases and J by 4 bases, with 9 bases between. The CDR3 spells CASSEARGGTEAFF. CDR3 in DNA: TGTGCCAGCAGTGAAGCCAGGGGAGGCACTGAAGCTTTCTTT.

This clonotype was recorded at least ten times. CDR3 DNA: TGCAGTGCTAGGGTCAGGACGCGGCCTTACACTGAAGCTTTCTTT. It encodes CSARVRTRPYTEAFF. V gene TRBV20-1 combines with J gene TRBJ1-1, with unresolved D. V was cut by 3 bases and J by 3 bases, with 17 bases left in between. Germline V lookup: CDR1 DFQATT, CDR2 SNEGSKA (reference sequence). CDR3 length: 15 amino acids.

This clonotype was seen ten or more times. This sequence joins TRBV6-5 and TRBJ2-5; D may be TRBD1 (6 bases). Germline CDR1 reads MNHEY; CDR2 reads SVGAGI. This CDR3 comprises 17 residues. Trimming cost V 0 bases and J 2 bases, with 16 bases left between them. For the CDR3, the DNA is TGTGCCAGCAGTTACTCGGTAACAGGGATTTTGCAAGAGACCCAGTACTTC. Encoded protein: CASSYSVTGILQETQYF.

This clonotype was picked up many times. The chain recombines TRBV5-1 with TRBJ2-1; a weak D match, TRBD2 (6 bases). The germline gives CDR1 SGHRS, CDR2 YFSETQ. The V end lost 6 bases, the J end lost 4 bases, and 11 bases lay between the germline ends. The CDR3 contains 13 residues. The DNA for the CDR3 is TGCGCCAGCACAGAGGGGACTTACAATGAGCAGTTCTTC. Protein: CASTEGTYNEQFF.

A few counts support this clonotype. This chain uses TRBV10-2 with TRBJ2-3; TRBD2 agrees at 9 bases. The CDR3 extends over 17 amino acids. J lost 0 bases, V lost 8 bases, and 12 bases had no gene match. CDR1 and CDR2 (germline): WSHSY, SAAADI. In DNA form, the CDR3 reads TGCGCCAGCTTGGAGTTGCGGGGGGGCCCGAGCACAGATACGCAGTATTTT. It specifies CASLELRGGPSTDTQYF.

Ten or more counts support this clonotype. The rearrangement uses TRBV20-1 and TRBJ1-1; 8 nucleotides agree with TRBD1. The germline V gene encodes CDR1 DFQATT and CDR2 SNEGSKA (reference sequence). Trimming at V came to 4 bases and at J to 2 bases, leaving 6 bases not matched to a gene. This CDR3 spans 14 amino acids. CDR3 coding DNA: TGCAGTGCTAAACCAGGGGGCCCTAACACTGAAGCTTTCTTT. It specifies CSAKPGGPNTEAFF.

This clonotype was observed a handful of times. The chain carries TRBV7-6 and TRBJ2-1; D is perhaps TRBD1 (6 bases). Germline V gene lookup returns CDR1 SGHVS and CDR2 FNYEAQ. This CDR3 has 15 residues. The V end lost 2 bases, the J end lost 5 bases, and 13 bases lay between the germline ends. CDR3 coding DNA: TGTGCCAGCAGCTTACCAGGGGACAAAAACAATGAGCAGTTCTTC. As protein: CASSLPGDKNNEQFF.

Ten or more counts support this clonotype. The V gene is TRBV3-1, the J gene TRBJ2-1; D is possibly TRBD1 (5 bases). Germline lookup yields CDR1 LGHDT and CDR2 YNNKEL (reference sequence). The CDR3 sequence is 16 residues long. V lost 3 bases to trimming and J lost 9 bases, with 21 bases between them. CDR3 nucleotides: TGTGCCAGCAGCCATACAGGTACCGTGGCCCAACCTGAGCAGTTCTTC. Translated: CASSHTGTVAQPEQFF.

This clonotype came up many times. The chain carries TRBV3-1 and TRBJ2-2; D gene uncertain. Trimming took off 3 bases at V and 1 base at J, with 3 bases between the two ends. CDR1 LGHDT and CDR2 YNNKEL come from the germline V gene (reference sequence). The CDR3 spans 13 residues. CDR3 sequence (DNA): TGTGCCAGCAGCCAGATGAACACCGGGGAGCTGTTTTTT. Its protein product is CASSQMNTGELFF.